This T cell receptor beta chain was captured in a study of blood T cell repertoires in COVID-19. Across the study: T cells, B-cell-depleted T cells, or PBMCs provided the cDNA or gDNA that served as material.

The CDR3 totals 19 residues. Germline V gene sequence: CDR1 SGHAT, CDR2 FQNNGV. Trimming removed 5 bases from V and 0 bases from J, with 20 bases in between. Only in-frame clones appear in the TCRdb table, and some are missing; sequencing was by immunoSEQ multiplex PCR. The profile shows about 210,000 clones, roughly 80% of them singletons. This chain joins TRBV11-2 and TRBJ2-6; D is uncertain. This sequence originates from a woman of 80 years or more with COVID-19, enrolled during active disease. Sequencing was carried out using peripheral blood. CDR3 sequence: CASSPGSAPMYSGANVLTF. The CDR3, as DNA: TGTGCCAGCAGCCCCGGCAGCGCGCCAATGTACTCTGGGGCCAACGTCCTGACTTTC. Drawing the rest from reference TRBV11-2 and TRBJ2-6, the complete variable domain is EAGVAQSPRYKIIEKRQSVAFWCNPISGHATLYWYQQILGQGPKLLIQFQNNGVVDDSQLPKDRFSAERLKGVDSTLKIQPAKLEDSAVYLCASSPGSAPMYSGANVLTFGAGSRLTVL.